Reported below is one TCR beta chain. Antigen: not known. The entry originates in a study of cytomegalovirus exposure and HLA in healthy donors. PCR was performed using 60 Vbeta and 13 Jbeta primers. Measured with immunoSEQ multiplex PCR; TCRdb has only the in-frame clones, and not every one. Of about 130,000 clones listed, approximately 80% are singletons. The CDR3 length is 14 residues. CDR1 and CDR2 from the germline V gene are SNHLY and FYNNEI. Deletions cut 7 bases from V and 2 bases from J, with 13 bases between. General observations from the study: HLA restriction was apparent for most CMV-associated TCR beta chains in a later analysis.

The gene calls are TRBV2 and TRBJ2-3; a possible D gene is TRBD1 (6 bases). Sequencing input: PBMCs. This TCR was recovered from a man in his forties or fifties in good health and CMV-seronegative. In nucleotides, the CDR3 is TGTGCCAGCAAAAAGGGGGTGGCCACAGATACGCAGTATTTT. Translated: CASKKGVATDTQYF.